The 10 T cell receptor beta chains below were found in one sample sequenced in a study of blood T cell repertoires in COVID-19. Data came from immunoSEQ multiplex PCR; TCRdb stores just in-frame clones and leaves some out. The table lists 45,000 to 70,000 clones, about 81% of them singletons, with about 20% in the top ten. Sequenced: peripheral blood. These receptors all stem from a woman aged 55 to 70 with acute or convalescent COVID-19.

A single count supports this clone. CDR3 protein: CASSSFIETRAFF. The CDR3 DNA follows: TGTGCCAGCAGTTCTTTCATTGAAACTCGAGCTTTCTTT. This chain links TRBV27 with TRBJ1-1; D gene ambiguous. Germline V lookup: CDR1 MNHEY, CDR2 SMNVEV (reference sequence). V was cut by 4 bases and J by 10 bases, with 16 bases left in between. The CDR3 has 13 residues.

The chain uses TRBV27 and TRBJ2-7; 7 nucleotides match TRBD1. The J segment lost 6 bases and the V segment lost 0 bases, leaving 8 bases of the junction unmatched. In germline, CDR1 is MNHEY, CDR2 SMNVEV (reference sequence). There are 15 residues in the CDR3. The CDR3 region is CASSLSVGQNLEQYF. Here the CDR3 DNA reads TGTGCCAGCAGTTTATCTGTGGGACAGAACCTCGAGCAGTACTTC.

In its sample, this clone was seen once. This chain joins TRBV24-1 and TRBJ2-3, with D perhaps TRBD1 (5 bases). This CDR3 is 15 amino acids long. V dropped 9 bases and J dropped 2 bases, with 17 bases sitting between them. Per germline, CDR1 KGHDR and CDR2 SFDVKD. CDR3 DNA sequence: TGTGCCACCGGCCGGACAAGAGATGCCACAGATACGCAGTATTTT. It codes for CATGRTRDATDTQYF.

The sample holds one count of this clone. The chain is built from TRBV19 and TRBJ1-5; 10 bases are a match to TRBD1. The germline V gene has CDR1 LNHDA and CDR2 SQIVND (reference sequence). Trimming at V came to 7 bases and at J to 6 bases, leaving 9 bases not matched to a gene. CDR3 length equals 15 residues. The CDR3 loop is CASKEDRGSSQPQHF. The CDR3 nucleotides read TGTGCCAGTAAAGAGGACAGGGGGTCAAGTCAGCCCCAGCATTTT. Based on the CDR3 plus reference TRBV19 and TRBJ1-5, the full variable domain is DGGITQSPKYLFRKEGQNVTLSCEQNLNHDAMYWYRQDPGQGLRLIYYSQIVNDFQKGDIAEGYSVSREKKESFPLTVTSAQKNPTAFYLCASKEDRGSSQPQHFGDGTRLSIL.

J is TRBJ2-1 and V is TRBV30, with unresolved D. V lost 7 bases and J lost 0, with 16 bases in between. The CDR3 is 15 amino acids. Germline CDR1 reads GTSNPN; CDR2 reads SVGIG (reference sequence). In nucleotides, the CDR3 is TGTGCCTTGGCCCCTGACACTTTCTCCTACAATGAGCAGTTCTTC. Protein: CALAPDTFSYNEQFF.

Only one count was recorded for this clone. V usage is TRBV18 and J usage is TRBJ2-3, with 15 bases lining up with TRBD2. The CDR3 consists of 19 residues. Germline V gives CDR1 KGHSH, CDR2 LQKENI. V was clipped by 0 bases and J by 6 bases; unmatched bases: 10. CDR3 DNA: TGTGCCAGCTCACCACCCGGGACTAGCGGGGGGATTACCCCCGATACGCAGTATTTT. Encoded protein: CASSPPGTSGGITPDTQYF.

This chain connects TRBV30 to TRBJ2-2, with 8 bases that match TRBD1. The V segment lost 6 bases and the J segment 4 bases; nucleotides outside the gene matches: 1. Germline lookup yields CDR1 GTSNPN and CDR2 SVGIG (reference sequence). The CDR3 consists of 12 residues. This CDR3 is CACGQGTGELFF. The CDR3, as DNA: TGTGCCTGCGGACAGGGCACCGGGGAGCTGTTTTTT.

This chain links TRBV5-1 with TRBJ1-3; a possible D gene is TRBD1 (6 bases). The V end lost 8 bases, the J end lost 2 bases, and 14 bases lay between the germline ends. CDR3 size: 14 residues. Looked up from germline, CDR1 is SGHRS and CDR2 is YFSETQ. Written as DNA, the CDR3 is TGCGCCAGTAGAACAGGGACGGCTGGAAACACCATATATTTT. Residues: CASRTGTAGNTIYF. The full variable domain, with the rest looked up from reference TRBV5-1 and TRBJ1-3, is KAGVTQTPRYLIKTRGQQVTLSCSPISGHRSVSWYQQTPGQGLQFLFEYFSETQRNKGNFPGRFSGRQFSNSRSEMNVSTLELGDSALYLCASRTGTAGNTIYFGEGSWLTVV.

The J gene is TRBJ2-5, the V gene TRBV2; 9 bases are a match to TRBD2. In germline, CDR1 is SNHLY, CDR2 FYNNEI. V gave up 2 bases and J gave up 4 bases; unmatched junction bases: 5. The CDR3 sequence is 15 residues long. CDR3 sequence: CASSESGGLRETQYF. In DNA, the CDR3 is TGTGCCAGCAGTGAAAGCGGGGGGCTGCGAGAGACCCAGTACTTC.

This rearrangement joins TRBV2 to TRBJ2-3, with TRBD1 matching over 10 bases. From germline, CDR1 is SNHLY and CDR2 FYNNEI. V lost 8 bases and J lost 2; bases outside the gene matches: 4. CDR3 length: 14 amino acids. CDR3 residues: CASATGGVTDTQYF. CDR3 in DNA: TGTGCCAGCGCGACAGGGGGCGTCACAGATACGCAGTATTTT.